This T cell receptor beta chain comes out of a study of shared clonotypes between healthy human individuals. On the study more broadly: Sampling drew on donors who were a couple of women and a few men aged 18 to 49.

Unsorted material relied on roughly 100 million PBMCs as the source of genomic DNA. Clones were read by immunoSEQ multiplex PCR, and TCRdb kept only the in-frame ones, dropping some. The table includes roughly 450,000 clones, approximately 85% detected once. The CDR3 has 14 residues. The ends lost 7 bases at V and 3 bases at J; junction bases unmatched: 1. In germline, CDR1 is SGHNT, CDR2 YYREEE (reference sequence). The sequence derives from a woman in her forties in good health. Some clones in this sample may be carry-over from other donors' samples. The V and J genes are TRBV5-4 and TRBJ2-3; TRBD2 matches 14 bases. The specimen was PBMCs. The CDR3 region is CASGLAGGTDTQYF. The CDR3, as DNA: TGTGCCAGCGGACTAGCGGGAGGTACAGATACGCAGTATTTT.